A selection of T cell receptor beta chains follows, all from one sample in a study of beta chain features in type 1 diabetes. TCRdb keeps only in-frame clones here, not all; method: immunoSEQ multiplex PCR. The sample has about 160,000 clones, 10% seen once; the top ten hold 0.45% to 0.5%. Sequences were obtained from central memory CD4+ T cells from blood. Every receptor here comes from a man in his thirties or forties with type 1 diabetes. CDR3s include the opening cysteine and the closing phenylalanine or tryptophan. D genes are given only for firm matches. Some rows have no size entry. The others give once, few or many, or a class for an expanded clone.

V gene: TRBV5-4
J gene: TRBJ1-5
D gene: TRBD1
clone size: few
CDR3 DNA: TGTGCCAGCAGCACGGACAGGGCGGATCAGCCCCAGCATTTT
CDR3 protein: CASSTDRADQPQHF

V gene: TRBV28
J gene: TRBJ1-1
D gene: -
clone size: few
CDR3 DNA: TGTGCCAGCAGTCAAAGCAGGGACACTGAAGCTTTCTTT
CDR3 protein: CASSQSRDTEAFF

V gene: TRBV30
J gene: TRBJ2-4
D gene: -
clone size: few
CDR3 DNA: TGTGCCTGGAGGGGAGCCTTCAGGAACATTCAGTACTTC
CDR3 protein: CAWRGAFRNIQYF

V gene: TRBV4-1
J gene: TRBJ2-7
D gene: -
clone size: few
CDR3 DNA: TGCGCCAGCAGCCAACTGACTACCGGCGAGCAGTACTTC
CDR3 protein: CASSQLTTGEQYF

V gene: TRBV7-9
J gene: TRBJ2-1
D gene: TRBD2
clone size: few
CDR3 DNA: TGTGCCAGCAGCGGGGGGGGGTCCAATGAGCAGTTCTTC
CDR3 protein: CASSGGGSNEQFF

V gene: TRBV7-8
J gene: TRBJ2-1
D gene: TRBD1
clone size: many
CDR3 DNA: TGTGCCAGCAGCTCCCGGGACAGAGGAAATGAGCAGTTCTTC
CDR3 protein: CASSSRDRGNEQFF

V gene: TRBV30
J gene: TRBJ2-6
D gene: -
clone size: -
CDR3 DNA: TGTGCCTGGAGTCGGGAAGTCGGTGGGGCCAACGTCCTGACTTTC
CDR3 protein: CAWSREVGGANVLTF

V gene: TRBV5-4
J gene: TRBJ2-6
D gene: -
clone size: -
CDR3 DNA: TGTGCCAGCAGCTTGGCTTCTACCTTGCTTCGGGCCAACGTCCTGACTTTC
CDR3 protein: CASSLASTLLRANVLTF

V gene: TRBV18
J gene: TRBJ2-5
D gene: -
clone size: -
CDR3 DNA: TGTGCCAGCTCAAACGGACAGTCCCAAGAGACCCAGTACTTC
CDR3 protein: CASSNGQSQETQYF

V gene: TRBV2
J gene: TRBJ2-5
D gene: TRBD1
clone size: -
CDR3 DNA: TGTGCCAGCAACCCACAGGGGTGGGAGACCCAGTACTTC
CDR3 protein: CASNPQGWETQYF

V gene: TRBV19
J gene: TRBJ2-6
D gene: TRBD2
clone size: few
CDR3 DNA: TGTGCCAGTAAAGTAGGACTAGCGGGCGTCTCTGGGGCCAACGTCCTGACTTTC
CDR3 protein: CASKVGLAGVSGANVLTF

V gene: TRBV19
J gene: TRBJ1-5
D gene: -
clone size: few
CDR3 DNA: TGTGCCAGTAGTATGTGGCAGGTCCAGCCCCAGCATTTT
CDR3 protein: CASSMWQVQPQHF

V gene: TRBV18
J gene: TRBJ2-3
D gene: TRBD2
clone size: many
CDR3 DNA: TGTGCCAGCTCACCACCGGGACTAGCGGGCGCGCAGTATTTT
CDR3 protein: CASSPPGLAGAQYF

V gene: TRBV28
J gene: TRBJ2-3
D gene: -
clone size: few
CDR3 DNA: TGTGCCAGCAGTTTAATCGGCGGGAGCACAGATACGCAGTATTTT
CDR3 protein: CASSLIGGSTDTQYF

V gene: TRBV18
J gene: TRBJ2-1
D gene: TRBD1
clone size: -
CDR3 DNA: TGTGCCAGCTCACCCCCGGGACAGGGCTACAATGAGCAGTTCTTC
CDR3 protein: CASSPPGQGYNEQFF

V gene: TRBV2
J gene: TRBJ2-3
D gene: TRBD2
clone size: few
CDR3 DNA: TGTGCCAGCAGTCTCATAGCGGGGGGAGAGGATACGCAGTATTTT
CDR3 protein: CASSLIAGGEDTQYF

V gene: TRBV30
J gene: TRBJ1-4
D gene: -
clone size: -
CDR3 DNA: TGTGCCTGGACCGGGGGAGCCACTAATGAAAAACTGTTTTTT
CDR3 protein: CAWTGGATNEKLFF

V gene: TRBV28
J gene: TRBJ2-7
D gene: TRBD1
clone size: -
CDR3 DNA: TGTGCCAGCAGTCCATTACAGGGGCGGCACTACGAGCAGTACTTC
CDR3 protein: CASSPLQGRHYEQYF

V gene: TRBV6-6
J gene: TRBJ2-2
D gene: TRBD1
clone size: -
CDR3 DNA: TGTGCCAGCAGGACAGGGTTGATTACCGGGGAGCTGTTTTTT
CDR3 protein: CASRTGLITGELFF

V gene: TRBV4-2
J gene: TRBJ2-7
D gene: TRBD1
clone size: many
CDR3 DNA: TGTGCCAGCAGCCAATACGGGACAGGGGCCTACGAGCAGTACTTC
CDR3 protein: CASSQYGTGAYEQYF

V gene: TRBV2
J gene: TRBJ1-4
D gene: TRBD1
clone size: few
CDR3 DNA: TGTGCCAGCAGTGGACAGGGAGAGGAAAAACTGTTTTTT
CDR3 protein: CASSGQGEEKLFF

V gene: TRBV30
J gene: TRBJ1-4
D gene: -
clone size: few
CDR3 DNA: TGTGCCTGGAGTTGGGGCTGGGAAAAACTGTTTTTT
CDR3 protein: CAWSWGWEKLFF

V gene: TRBV6-1
J gene: TRBJ1-1
D gene: -
clone size: -
CDR3 DNA: TGTGCCAGCACTACAGGCGCCTCGGGGAACACTGAAGCTTTCTTT
CDR3 protein: CASTTGASGNTEAFF

V gene: TRBV9
J gene: TRBJ2-1
D gene: TRBD2
clone size: few
CDR3 DNA: TGTGCCAGCAGCCCCAGACTAGCGGGAGGGCCCCATGAGCAGTTCTTC
CDR3 protein: CASSPRLAGGPHEQFF

V gene: TRBV5-1
J gene: TRBJ2-3
D gene: TRBD2
clone size: -
CDR3 DNA: TGCGCCAGCCAGACTAGCGGGACTAGCACAGATACGCAGTATTTT
CDR3 protein: CASQTSGTSTDTQYF

V gene: TRBV29-1
J gene: TRBJ1-1
D gene: -
clone size: -
CDR3 DNA: TGCAGCGTTGTGAGTAGTGGGGGGTCCGGGCTTGAAGCTTTCTTT
CDR3 protein: CSVVSSGGSGLEAFF

V gene: TRBV27
J gene: TRBJ1-1
D gene: TRBD1
clone size: -
CDR3 DNA: TGTGCCAGCAGCTGGGACAGGGTGACTGAAGCTTTCTTT
CDR3 protein: CASSWDRVTEAFF

V gene: TRBV4-3
J gene: TRBJ2-6
D gene: -
clone size: few
CDR3 DNA: TGCGCCAGCAGCCACCACTCGGGCTCTGGGGCCAACGTCCTGACTTTC
CDR3 protein: CASSHHSGSGANVLTF

V gene: TRBV7-9
J gene: TRBJ2-3
D gene: TRBD2
clone size: -
CDR3 DNA: TGTGCCAGCAGCGCCCGCCAGCGGGAGTACGCAGATACGCAGTATTTT
CDR3 protein: CASSARQREYADTQYF

V gene: TRBV27
J gene: TRBJ2-4
D gene: -
clone size: few
CDR3 DNA: TGTGCCAGCAGACCGTGGGCGCGGGACATTCAGTACTTC
CDR3 protein: CASRPWARDIQYF

V gene: TRBV29-1
J gene: TRBJ2-3
D gene: -
clone size: -
CDR3 DNA: TGCAGCGTCTACAGTTCTAGCAGCACAGATACGCAGTATTTT
CDR3 protein: CSVYSSSSTDTQYF

V gene: TRBV27
J gene: TRBJ1-2
D gene: -
clone size: few
CDR3 DNA: TGTGCCAGCAGTAGACGGAGGGCGTTGGTGGACGGCTACACCTTC
CDR3 protein: CASSRRRALVDGYTF

V gene: TRBV5-4
J gene: TRBJ2-7
D gene: -
clone size: few
CDR3 DNA: TGTGCCAGCAGCTTCGATCCCCTTGGCCACGAGCAGTACTTC
CDR3 protein: CASSFDPLGHEQYF

V gene: TRBV5-4
J gene: TRBJ2-3
D gene: TRBD2
clone size: few
CDR3 DNA: TGTGCCAGCAGCCGGTCCAGCGGGAGAGGAGGGAAGGATACGCAGTATTTT
CDR3 protein: CASSRSSGRGGKDTQYF

V gene: TRBV5-4
J gene: TRBJ2-2
D gene: TRBD2
clone size: many
CDR3 DNA: TGTGCCAGCAGCTTGTCTACTAGCGCGAACACCGGGGAGCTGTTTTTT
CDR3 protein: CASSLSTSANTGELFF

V gene: TRBV6-1
J gene: TRBJ2-3
D gene: TRBD2
clone size: -
CDR3 DNA: TGTGCCAGCAGACGATTAGCGGGAGCAGATACGCAGTATTTT
CDR3 protein: CASRRLAGADTQYF

V gene: TRBV7-9
J gene: TRBJ1-1
D gene: -
clone size: few
CDR3 DNA: TGTGCCAGCAGCTTTGAGGTGATTGACACTGAAGCTTTCTTT
CDR3 protein: CASSFEVIDTEAFF

V gene: TRBV28
J gene: TRBJ1-5
D gene: -
clone size: -
CDR3 DNA: TGTGCCAGCAGTCCCGGAGGGAGCAATCAGCCCCAGCATTTT
CDR3 protein: CASSPGGSNQPQHF

V gene: TRBV14
J gene: TRBJ2-5
D gene: TRBD2
clone size: -
CDR3 DNA: TGTGCCAGCAGCCAAGCGTGGCGGGAGGATCGAGAGACCCAGTACTTC
CDR3 protein: CASSQAWREDRETQYF

V gene: TRBV2
J gene: TRBJ1-5
D gene: TRBD1
clone size: few
CDR3 DNA: TGTGCCAGCGTGGCAGGGGGTAATCAGCCCCAGCATTTT
CDR3 protein: CASVAGGNQPQHF

V gene: TRBV9
J gene: TRBJ2-3
D gene: TRBD2
clone size: few
CDR3 DNA: TGTGCCAGCAGCGTAGGCGCTAGCGGGAGCACAGATACGCAGTATTTT
CDR3 protein: CASSVGASGSTDTQYF

V gene: TRBV18
J gene: TRBJ2-7
D gene: -
clone size: -
CDR3 DNA: TGTGCCAGCTCACCACAGGGGACATCGTACGAGCAGTACTTC
CDR3 protein: CASSPQGTSYEQYF

V gene: TRBV7-2
J gene: TRBJ2-5
D gene: TRBD1
clone size: -
CDR3 DNA: TGTGCCAGCAGAACCACCGGGACAGGGGGGGAGACCCAGTACTTC
CDR3 protein: CASRTTGTGGETQYF

V gene: TRBV5-4
J gene: TRBJ2-1
D gene: TRBD2
clone size: -
CDR3 DNA: TGTGCCAGCAGCTCCCTAGCGGGCGGGGCCAATGAGCAGTTCTTC
CDR3 protein: CASSSLAGGANEQFF

V gene: TRBV9
J gene: TRBJ2-5
D gene: TRBD2
clone size: few
CDR3 DNA: TGTGCCAGCAGCGTAGGAGGAGCGGGAGTAAGAGGGGAGACCCAGTACTTC
CDR3 protein: CASSVGGAGVRGETQYF

V gene: TRBV4-2
J gene: TRBJ2-2
D gene: -
clone size: -
CDR3 DNA: TGTGCCAGCAGCTCAGTGCCCAGGGAGCTGTTTTTT
CDR3 protein: CASSSVPRELFF

V gene: TRBV25-1
J gene: TRBJ2-1
D gene: -
clone size: -
CDR3 DNA: TGTGCCAGCAGGGGCAATGGCAATGAGCAGTTCTTC
CDR3 protein: CASRGNGNEQFF

V gene: TRBV7-9
J gene: TRBJ2-7
D gene: -
clone size: few
CDR3 DNA: TGTGCCAGCAGCTTTGGGGCGGACGGCGAGCAGTACTTC
CDR3 protein: CASSFGADGEQYF

V gene: TRBV4-3
J gene: TRBJ1-3
D gene: -
clone size: -
CDR3 DNA: TGCGCCAGCAGCCAAGAACTCAGGGCTTACGGAAACACCATATATTTT
CDR3 protein: CASSQELRAYGNTIYF

V gene: TRBV11-2
J gene: TRBJ2-3
D gene: TRBD1
clone size: few
CDR3 DNA: TGTGCCAGCAGCCCGGACAGGGGTTTTGTCACAGATACGCAGTATTTT
CDR3 protein: CASSPDRGFVTDTQYF

V gene: TRBV18
J gene: TRBJ2-3
D gene: -
clone size: -
CDR3 DNA: TGTGCCAGCTCTCCGGGGACAGATACGCAGTATTTT
CDR3 protein: CASSPGTDTQYF

V gene: TRBV5-1
J gene: TRBJ2-1
D gene: -
clone size: few
CDR3 DNA: TGCGCCAGCAGCTTGGTAGTGGGAGGGGGCTACAATGAGCAGTTCTTC
CDR3 protein: CASSLVVGGGYNEQFF

V gene: TRBV27
J gene: TRBJ1-1
D gene: -
clone size: few
CDR3 DNA: TGTGCCAGCAGACCTCTTTGGGCGAACACTGAAGCTTTCTTT
CDR3 protein: CASRPLWANTEAFF

V gene: TRBV5-6
J gene: TRBJ2-2
D gene: TRBD1
clone size: -
CDR3 DNA: TGTGCCAGCAGCCCCGGACAGGGGGGTACCGGGGAGCTGTTTTTT
CDR3 protein: CASSPGQGGTGELFF

V gene: TRBV5-1
J gene: TRBJ1-2
D gene: TRBD1
clone size: -
CDR3 DNA: TGCGCCAGCCAACCGGGACAGGGTCAGGGCTACACCTTC
CDR3 protein: CASQPGQGQGYTF